The present T cell receptor beta chain was sequenced within a study of control samples from healthy donors and cancer patients. This CDR3 comprises 14 residues. The V end was cut by 5 bases, the J end by 1 base, with 11 bases between. Germline-derived CDR1 and CDR2 are MNHNY and SVGAGI (reference sequence). TCRdb's table, derived via immunoSEQ multiplex PCR, lists solely in-frame clones and lacks some. The profile shows tens of thousands of clones, about 89% of them singletons. This TCR was sampled from a woman aged 55 to 70 in good health. Source material: blood. The rearrangement joins TRBV6-6 to TRBJ2-5; D may be TRBD2 (7 bases). CDR3: CASSLRGPQETQYF. CDR3 sequence (DNA): TGTGCCAGCAGTCTGCGGGGGCCCCAAGAGACCCAGTACTTC.